This T cell receptor beta chain was sequenced during a study of regulatory T cells in long-lasting Graves disease. The V end lost 1 base, the J end lost 1 base, and 7 bases lay between the germline ends. Germline V gene data show CDR1 as LGHNA and CDR2 as YNFKEQ. The CDR3 sequence is 14 residues long. CDR3-region Arm-PCR and iRepertoire HTBI primers produced the TCR beta libraries. TCRdb itself ran the multiplex PCR reads through MiXCR, one entry per CDR3 protein. The profile shows roughly 610,000 distinct CDR3 sequences, around 16% of them singletons. The time point denotes: newly diagnosed GD, antithyroid drugs for less than 3 months. After RNA was extracted from PBMCs, the TCR library was made from it. The peripheral blood volume drawn was approximately 9 milliliters, and it was collected into EDTA tubes. These same records also appear under a second study, on T cells in Graves' hyperthyroidism and ophthalmopathy.

The sequence was collected from a young man with Graves disease. This sample comprised peripheral blood mononuclear cells (PBMCs), obtained at new diagnosis, from a patient treated with antithyroid drugs. The J gene is TRBJ1-1, the V gene TRBV4-2; no firm D call. CDR3 sequence reads: CASSQGWGNTEAFF. The CDR3 DNA reads TGTGCCAGCAGCCAAGGGTGGGGGAACACTGAAGCTTTCTTT.